This T cell receptor (beta chain) was recorded in a study of CD8 T cells in ankylosing spondylitis. Via MiXCR, TCRdb re-called the 5' RACE reads, giving one row per CDR3 protein. The sample has just over 350,000 distinct CDR3 sequences, 20% to 25% seen once. Germline V gives CDR1 MNHEY, CDR2 SMNVEV (reference sequence). The CDR3 has 16 residues. The junction had 12 bases not matched to a gene; V was cut back by 4 bases and J by 7 bases. Sequences were obtained from blood, either unsorted or a sorted T cell fraction (not recorded which). This receptor was identified in a male donor with ankylosing spondylitis or in good health (not recorded which). The chain has TRBV27 and TRBJ2-3; 9 nucleotides agree with TRBD2. The CDR3 loop reads CASSSQAGGPFNTQYF. CDR3 sequence (DNA): TGTGCCAGCAGTTCTCAGGCGGGGGGGCCGTTTAATACGCAGTATTTT.